What follows are 32 T cell receptor beta chains derived from one specimen sequenced in a study of blood T cell repertoires in COVID-19. Sequencing was performed with immunoSEQ multiplex PCR; in TCRdb, only in-frame clones are kept and a portion is missing. The sample consists of approximately 440,000 clones, about 92% of them appearing once. Sequenced input: PBMCs or T cells enriched from blood (not recorded which). These receptors all stem from a young man who had recovered from COVID-19.

This clone appeared a single time. The V gene is TRBV6-5, the J gene TRBJ1-6; TRBD1 matches at 11 bases. The CDR3 contains 15 residues. V shed 4 bases and J 7 bases; nucleotides not matched to a gene: 3. From germline, CDR1 is MNHEY and CDR2 SVGAGI. For the CDR3, the DNA is TGTGCCAGCAGTTTGGACAGGGGGCTGAATTCACCCCTCCACTTT. It codes for CASSLDRGLNSPLHF.

This chain uses TRBV19 with TRBJ2-7; TRBD2 agrees at 14 bases. This CDR3 has 18 residues. CDR1 and CDR2 from the germline V gene are LNHDA and SQIVND (reference sequence). The J segment lost 4 bases and the V segment lost 8 bases, leaving 16 bases of the junction unmatched. The CDR3 reads CASSWEKPGLAGVYEQYF. The DNA of the CDR3 is TGTGCCAGTTCGTGGGAGAAACCGGGACTAGCGGGAGTTTACGAGCAGTACTTC.

This clone was detected once. The chain has TRBV2 and TRBJ1-6, with 7 bases identical to TRBD1. The CDR3 totals 19 residues. CDR1 and CDR2 (germline): SNHLY, FYNNEI. V trimming: 0 bases; J trimming: 4 bases; junction bases outside the gene matches: 12. The DNA for the CDR3 is TGTGCCAGCAGTGAAGCTTTTCCCGGCAGGGGGTTTTATAATTCACCCCTCCACTTT. This encodes CASSEAFPGRGFYNSPLHF.

The rearrangement uses TRBV2 and TRBJ1-2; a weak D match, TRBD1 (6 bases). Germline loops: CDR1 SNHLY, CDR2 FYNNEI. Trimming left V 7 bases short and J 7 bases short, with 16 bases between. The CDR3 totals 13 residues. In DNA, the CDR3 is TGTGCCAGCAATTTTGACAGGCTCGCTGGCTACACCTTC. Translating it yields CASNFDRLAGYTF.

The chain links TRBV11-3 to TRBJ1-2, with D perhaps matching TRBD1 (5 bases). Germline V gene sequence: CDR1 SGHNT, CDR2 YENEEA. With 2 bases removed from V and 8 bases from J, the gap between germline ends came to 18 bases. CDR3 length: 15 residues. This CDR3 reads CASSLFFLGGDGYTF. CDR3 nucleotides: TGTGCCAGCAGCTTATTTTTCCTGGGCGGGGACGGCTACACCTTC.

V is TRBV19 and J is TRBJ2-5, with D perhaps TRBD1 (5 bases). This CDR3 spans 14 amino acids. With 3 bases removed from V and 4 bases from J, the gap between germline ends came to 12 bases. Per the germline V gene, CDR1 is LNHDA and CDR2 is SQIVND (reference sequence). DNA for the CDR3: TGTGCCAGTAGTATCGGCAGGGAAGCAGAGACCCAGTACTTC. This encodes CASSIGREAETQYF. The full variable domain, in which reference TRBV19 and TRBJ2-5 provide the parts outside the CDR3, is DGGITQSPKYLFRKEGQNVTLSCEQNLNHDAMYWYRQDPGQGLRLIYYSQIVNDFQKGDIAEGYSVSREKKESFPLTVTSAQKNPTAFYLCASSIGREAETQYFGPGTRLLVL.

The genes are TRBV3-1 (or the pseudogene TRBV3-2) and TRBJ1-1; 7 bases agree with TRBD1. Per germline, CDR1 LGHDT and CDR2 YNNKEL (reference sequence). The CDR3 runs to 11 residues. V was clipped by 4 bases and J by 10 bases; unmatched bases: 3. The CDR3 DNA follows: TGTGCCAGCAGCCCCGGACAGGTAGCTTTCTTT. The encoded protein is CASSPGQVAFF.

Here the CDR3 DNA reads TGTGCCAGCAGTCCCGCAGGGGTTGAAGCTTTCTTT. Protein: CASSPAGVEAFF. The rearrangement uses TRBV6-5 and TRBJ1-1, with TRBD1 as a possible D gene (6 bases). Germline CDR1 reads MNHEY; CDR2 reads SVGAGI. This CDR3 is 12 amino acids long. The ends were cut back, 5 bases at V and 7 bases at J, with 11 bases in the middle.

The chain employs TRBV5-1 and TRBJ2-5; 8 nucleotides agree with TRBD2. J was trimmed by 2 bases and V by 0 bases; bases with no gene match: 6. The CDR3 totals 16 residues. CDR1 and CDR2 (germline): SGHRS, YFSETQ. The CDR3: CASSLGIAGRQETQYF. For the CDR3, the DNA is TGCGCCAGCAGCTTGGGAATAGCGGGGCGTCAAGAGACCCAGTACTTC.

The chain couples TRBV28 to TRBJ1-4, with a tentative D call TRBD1 (5 bases). Trimming stripped 1 base from V and 5 bases from J, with 20 bases between. CDR1 MDHEN and CDR2 SYDVKM come from the germline V gene. The CDR3 extends over 18 amino acids. In nucleotides, the CDR3 is TGTGCCAGCAGTTTATTTGGGGGACTGGGACGGCGAAATGAAAAACTGTTTTTT. It yields the protein CASSLFGGLGRRNEKLFF.

This clone was counted only a few times. The chain couples TRBV6-6 to TRBJ2-6; TRBD1 aligns across 7 bases. From germline, CDR1 is MNHNY and CDR2 SVGAGI (reference sequence). The CDR3 contains 17 residues. J gave up 0 bases and V 5 bases, and 7 bases lay outside the gene matches. The chain's CDR3 is CASSPGQLSSGANVLTF. CDR3 in DNA: TGTGCCAGCAGTCCGGGACAGCTAAGCTCTGGGGCCAACGTCCTGACTTTC.

The chain employs TRBV4-1 and TRBJ2-7; 9 bases fit TRBD2. CDR3 length: 18 amino acids. Germline V gives CDR1 MGHRA, CDR2 YSYEKL. The J segment lost 0 bases and the V segment lost 0 bases, leaving 9 bases of the junction unmatched. The CDR3 sequence is CASSQDRLTSGSSYEQYF. Written as DNA, the CDR3 is TGCGCCAGCAGCCAAGATCGGTTAACTAGCGGGTCCTCCTACGAGCAGTACTTC.

The chain couples TRBV11-2 to TRBJ2-3; D gene unclear. CDR1 and CDR2 (germline): SGHAT, FQNNGV. V shed 5 bases and J shed 9 bases, with 9 bases lying between them. This CDR3 has 11 amino acids. In DNA form, the CDR3 reads TGTGCCAGCAGCCTTAGCAACACGCAGTATTTT. Translating it yields CASSLSNTQYF. The entire variable domain, with the rest obtained from reference TRBV11-2 and TRBJ2-3, is as follows: EAGVAQSPRYKIIEKRQSVAFWCNPISGHATLYWYQQILGQGPKLLIQFQNNGVVDDSQLPKDRFSAERLKGVDSTLKIQPAKLEDSAVYLCASSLSNTQYFGPGTRLTVL.

V is TRBV20-1 and J is TRBJ1-3, with no clear D. The CDR3 totals 11 residues. Germline CDR1 is DFQATT and CDR2 is SNEGSKA (reference sequence). With 6 bases removed from V and 8 bases from J, the gap between germline ends came to 11 bases. The CDR3 loop is CSAERGDTIYF. The DNA for the CDR3 is TGCAGTGCCGAGCGGGGAGACACCATATATTTT.

The CDR3 region is CASSSKAGSYEQYF. The CDR3 DNA reads as TGTGCCAGCAGCTCAAAGGCAGGGTCCTACGAGCAGTACTTC. V and J are TRBV7-2 and TRBJ2-7, with a possible D match to TRBD1 (5 bases). The germline V and J ends were trimmed by 4 bases and 1 base, with 11 bases remaining between them. This CDR3 region has 14 residues. Germline CDR1 SGHTA, CDR2 FQGNSA.

This chain uses TRBV7-8 with TRBJ2-6, with 7 positions matching TRBD1. The trim removed 3 bases at V and 1 base at J, leaving 12 bases unmatched. Germline V gives CDR1 SGHVS, CDR2 FQNEAQ. The CDR3 is 19 residues long. CDR3 sequence reads: CASSLIRTGGSSGANVLTF. The DNA for the CDR3 is TGTGCCAGCAGCTTGATACGGACAGGAGGATCGTCTGGGGCCAACGTCCTGACTTTC.

In nucleotides, the CDR3 is TGTGCCAGCAGCACCAGGACGGGACAGAATAATCAGCCCCAGCATTTT. This codes for CASSTRTGQNNQPQHF. V is TRBV7-8 and J is TRBJ1-5, with TRBD1 matching 7 bases. The V and J ends lost 5 bases and 4 bases, in that order; junction bases with no gene match: 11. The CDR3 covers 16 residues. Germline lookup yields CDR1 SGHVS and CDR2 FQNEAQ.

The rearrangement uses TRBV2 and TRBJ2-7; no definite D call. Germline V lookup: CDR1 SNHLY, CDR2 FYNNEI. V shed 2 bases and J shed 1 base, with 9 bases lying between them. The CDR3 totals 14 residues. CDR3 sequence (DNA): TGTGCCAGCAGTGAATCCCAGGCATCCTACGAGCAGTACTTC. As protein: CASSESQASYEQYF. Full variable domain (remainder filled in from reference TRBV2 and TRBJ2-7): EPEVTQTPSHQVTQMGQEVILRCVPISNHLYFYWYRQILGQKVEFLVSFYNNEISEKSEIFDDQFSVERPDGSNFTLKIRSTKLEDSAMYFCASSESQASYEQYFGPGTRLTVT.

This sequence joins TRBV28 and TRBJ2-7, with D hard to call. The V end was cut by 8 bases, the J end by 0 bases, with 11 bases between. This CDR3 has 13 residues. Germline values: CDR1 MDHEN, CDR2 SYDVKM. The CDR3 loop is CASAGESSYEQYF. DNA of the CDR3: TGTGCCAGCGCAGGTGAGAGCTCCTACGAGCAGTACTTC. Supplemented by reference TRBV28 and TRBJ2-7, the full variable domain reads DVKVTQSSRYLVKRTGEKVFLECVQDMDHENMFWYRQDPGLGLRLIYFSYDVKMKEKGDIPEGYSVSREKKERFSLILESASTNQTSMYLCASAGESSYEQYFGPGTRLTVT.

The gene calls are TRBV5-1 and TRBJ1-1, with 11 nucleotides matching TRBD1. Germline CDR1 is SGHRS and CDR2 is YFSETQ. This CDR3 has 17 amino acids. After removal of 1 base from V and 5 bases from J, the junction contained 10 bases not matched to a gene. In DNA form, the CDR3 reads TGCGCCAGCAGCTTGTCCGGACAGGGGGCGCCGAGAACTGAAGCTTTCTTT. As protein: CASSLSGQGAPRTEAFF.

V gene TRBV28 combines with J gene TRBJ1-2; 9 bases fit TRBD1. Per germline, CDR1 MDHEN and CDR2 SYDVKM. The CDR3 has 16 amino acids. Trimming cost V 4 bases and J 3 bases; bases outside gene matches: 9. The CDR3 protein is CASSSNHRGRDYGYTF. CDR3 sequence (DNA): TGTGCCAGCAGTTCAAACCACAGGGGGCGCGACTATGGCTACACCTTC.

The table lists this clone with a count of one. The CDR3 reads CASSLHSRGYTF. DNA for the CDR3: TGTGCCAGCAGTCTGCACTCGCGGGGCTACACCTTC. The chain couples TRBV12-3 or TRBV12-4 to TRBJ1-2; D gene uncertain. The V and J ends lost 5 bases and 8 bases respectively, with 12 bases between them. The CDR3 contains 12 residues.

The chain links TRBV19 to TRBJ1-5, with D possibly TRBD1 on 5 matching bases. The V gene's germline CDR1 is LNHDA and CDR2 SQIVND (reference sequence). The CDR3 consists of 15 residues. V dropped 5 bases and J dropped 1 base, with 12 bases sitting between them. The CDR3 DNA is TGTGCCAGTAGTGTGGACACCCCGAGCAATCAGCCCCAGCATTTT. Amino acids: CASSVDTPSNQPQHF.

The chain joins TRBV19 to TRBJ2-1; 7 positions agree with TRBD2. There are 16 residues in the CDR3. V gave up 1 base and J gave up 9 bases; unmatched junction bases: 12. Germline V gene data show CDR1 as LNHDA and CDR2 as SQIVND (reference sequence). Written as DNA, the CDR3 is TGTGCCAGTAGTATAGGGGAGGGACTGGTGGGTTCTGAGCAGTTCTTC. Translated: CASSIGEGLVGSEQFF.

The rearrangement joins TRBV18 to TRBJ1-1; 7 bases agree with TRBD1. This CDR3 has 15 amino acids. Germline CDR1 is KGHSH and CDR2 is LQKENI. V shed 4 bases and J 3 bases; nucleotides not matched to a gene: 8. The CDR3 region has the DNA TGTGCCAGCTCACTGAGGACAGGCGGGGACACTGAAGCTTTCTTT. This gives the protein CASSLRTGGDTEAFF.

This clone was seen only once. The V and J genes are TRBV19 and TRBJ2-7; D not resolved. Trimming pared 7 bases from V and 2 bases from J, leaving 21 bases between. The CDR3 contains 16 residues. Germline CDR1 and CDR2: LNHDA and SQIVND (reference sequence). The CDR3 DNA sequence: TGTGCCAGTACTGAGTTATCAGGCTTGAAACCCTACGAGCAGTACTTC. This sequence encodes CASTELSGLKPYEQYF.

This rearrangement joins TRBV10-1 to TRBJ1-2; 9 nucleotides match TRBD1. CDR3 size: 16 residues. Losses at the gene ends were 4 bases for V and 3 bases for J; bases not matched to a gene: 9. The germline V gene has CDR1 WNHNN and CDR2 SYGVQD (reference sequence). Written as DNA, the CDR3 is TGCGCCAGCAGTGCCGGCGCGGGACAGGGCGACTATGGCTACACCTTC. This codes for CASSAGAGQGDYGYTF.

This rearrangement joins TRBV11-3 to TRBJ2-1; D remains ambiguous. Deletions cut 2 bases from V and 9 bases from J, with 8 bases between. Germline V lookup: CDR1 SGHNT, CDR2 YENEEA. CDR3 size: 12 residues. The CDR3 region has the DNA TGTGCCAGCAGCTTAAGATACTTTGAGCAGTTCTTC. Protein: CASSLRYFEQFF. Complete variable domain (other parts from reference TRBV11-3 and TRBJ2-1): EAGVVQSPRYKIIEKKQPVAFWCNPISGHNTLYWYLQNLGQGPELLIRYENEEAVDDSQLPKDRFSAERLKGVDSTLKIQPAELGDSAVYLCASSLRYFEQFFGPGTRLTVL.

A word on this clone: Other DNA sequences within the sample encode an identical CDR3. The CDR3 spells CASSATGNTEAFF. CDR3 nucleotides: TGTGCCAGCAGCGCCACAGGTAACACTGAAGCTTTCTTT. V and J are TRBV7-3 and TRBJ1-1; D is perhaps TRBD1 (5 bases). V was shortened by 5 bases and J by 2 bases, with 9 bases between the two germline ends. Germline values: CDR1 SGHTA, CDR2 FQGTGA. CDR3 length equals 13 residues.

This clone was seen just once. This rearrangement joins TRBV12-3 or TRBV12-4 to TRBJ1-1; D remains unclear. V was trimmed by 4 bases and J by 4 bases, leaving 7 bases between them. This CDR3 has 12 amino acids. The CDR3: CASSYTPTEAFF. Here the CDR3 DNA reads TGTGCCAGCAGTTACACCCCCACTGAAGCTTTCTTT.

The chain combines TRBV19 with TRBJ1-5, with D unclear. Trimming removed 5 bases at V and 12 bases at J, with 17 bases between. This CDR3 has 13 residues. From germline, CDR1 is LNHDA and CDR2 SQIVND (reference sequence). The CDR3 loop is CASSGWWAMGQHF. CDR3 in DNA: TGTGCCAGTAGTGGGTGGTGGGCCATGGGCCAGCATTTT.

The genes are TRBV7-9 and TRBJ2-1, with TRBD1 matching over 12 bases. The germline V gene has CDR1 SEHNR and CDR2 FQNEAQ (reference sequence). The CDR3 sequence is 16 residues long. V shed 5 bases, J shed 7 bases, and the junction held 9 bases outside the gene matches. CDR3 in DNA: TGTGCCAGCAGCCCCGGGACAGGGGGCATGGAGAATGAGCAGTTCTTC. Protein: CASSPGTGGMENEQFF.